A selection of T cell receptor beta chains follows, all from one sample in a study of blood T cell repertoires in COVID-19. Sequencing used immunoSEQ multiplex PCR; TCRdb keeps in-frame clones, though not all of them. The table shows about 130,000 clones, with roughly two thirds occurring only once. Sequenced sample: peripheral blood. All receptors derive from a woman aged 70-85 years with acute or convalescent COVID-19. CDR3s include the opening cysteine and the closing phenylalanine or tryptophan. The D gene is left open where the match is weak. Where a row states a size, it is once, few, many or the class of an expanded clone; other rows omit it.

TRBV7-2	.	TRBJ1-2	.	CASTPSTGYGYTF	TGTGCCAGCACTCCAAGTACAGGATATGGCTACACCTTC
TRBV7-8	.	TRBJ2-1	.	CASSSWQGGSYNEQFF	TGTGCCAGCAGCTCCTGGCAGGGAGGATCCTACAATGAGCAGTTCTTC
TRBV30	.	TRBJ2-5	few	CAWSGGLQETQYF	TGTGCCTGGAGTGGGGGGCTACAAGAGACCCAGTACTTC
TRBV13	.	TRBJ1-2	.	CASSPVGEEWEGGYTF	TGTGCCAGCAGCCCCGTAGGGGAAGAGTGGGAGGGAGGCTACACCTTC
TRBV5-6	.	TRBJ1-1	.	CASSLVSGTEAFF	TGTGCCAGCAGCTTGGTGTCAGGCACTGAAGCTTTCTTT
TRBV18	.	TRBJ1-1	few	CASSPKAENTEAFF	TGTGCCAGCTCACCGAAGGCGGAGAACACTGAAGCTTTCTTT
TRBV5-1	.	TRBJ1-4	.	CASRWSDNEKLFF	TGCGCCAGCAGGTGGAGTGATAATGAAAAACTGTTTTTT
TRBV2	.	TRBJ1-5	.	CASSGGRRDQPQHF	TGTGCCAGCAGTGGAGGTAGGAGGGATCAGCCCCAGCATTTT
TRBV18	TRBD1	TRBJ2-1	.	CASSRRVGGTGYGNEQFF	TGTGCCAGCTCACGGCGAGTCGGGGGGACAGGGTACGGCAATGAGCAGTTCTTC
TRBV9	.	TRBJ2-5	.	CASSVVGSGHQETQYF	TGTGCCAGCAGCGTAGTTGGTAGCGGACATCAAGAGACCCAGTACTTC
TRBV28	.	TRBJ1-2	few	CASRTPGGGDSYGYTF	TGTGCCAGCAGGACACCCGGGGGGGGCGATAGCTATGGCTACACCTTC